This T cell receptor beta chain comes out of a study of blood T cells in healthy people across ages. Study-level findings and limits: Fewer expanded clones and more diversity marked long-lived versus aged donors.

The trim removed 6 bases at V and 13 bases at J, leaving 6 bases unmatched. CDR3 length: 11 amino acids. CDR1 MNHEY and CDR2 SVGAGI come from the germline V gene. A sample-barcoded 5' primer and a J-beta primer mix were used in a second PCR of roughly 7 to 12 cycles. A template-switch adaptor with 12 random nucleotides tagged each cDNA molecule. TCRdb used MiXCR to reprocess the 5' RACE reads, holding one entry per CDR3 protein. The table lists approximately 830,000 distinct CDR3 sequences, approximately 67% of them singletons. Regarding this clonotype: The antigen remains unidentified.

The TCR was taken from a man aged 25 to 40 in good health. Sequencing used blood. The chain joins TRBV6-5 to TRBJ2-4; TRBD1 aligns across 7 bases. The chain's CDR3 is CASSTTGTQYF. CDR3 nucleotide sequence: TGTGCCAGCAGCACGACAGGGACGCAGTACTTC.